Shown below are 23 T cell receptor beta chains from a single sample sequenced in a study of blood T cell repertoires in COVID-19. Using immunoSEQ multiplex PCR, the repertoire was profiled, and TCRdb retains in-frame clones only, with some absent. This sample has around 100,000 clones; roughly 84% occur once, and the top ten carry 1.3% to 1.5%. The sequenced sample was peripheral blood. Receptors were obtained from a man aged 40-55 years with acute or convalescent COVID-19.

This chain links TRBV6-1 with TRBJ2-2, with 9 bases identical to TRBD2. V gave up 0 bases and J gave up 6 bases; unmatched junction bases: 14. The CDR3 spans 19 residues. Per the germline V gene, CDR1 is MNHNS and CDR2 is SASEGT. The CDR3 is CASSEAGKWLAGIPGELFF. CDR3 in DNA: TGTGCCAGCAGTGAAGCGGGAAAATGGCTAGCGGGAATCCCCGGGGAGCTGTTTTTT.

The CDR3 is CASSYLQGETQYF. CDR3 nucleotide sequence: TGTGCCAGCAGTTATCTACAGGGAGAGACCCAGTACTTC. The chain employs TRBV6-5 and TRBJ2-5, with D maybe TRBD1 (6 bases). Germline V gene lookup returns CDR1 MNHEY and CDR2 SVGAGI. The CDR3 extends over 13 amino acids. V was shortened by 3 bases and J by 4 bases, with 9 bases between the two germline ends.

This clone was seen only a few times. The rearrangement joins TRBV19 to TRBJ2-5; tentatively, D is TRBD1 (8 bases). Looked up from germline, CDR1 is LNHDA and CDR2 is SQIVND (reference sequence). With 6 bases removed from V and 4 bases from J, the gap between germline ends came to 15 bases. The CDR3 totals 14 residues. This chain's CDR3 is CASSWTGRAETQYF. In DNA form, the CDR3 reads TGTGCCAGTAGCTGGACAGGGAGGGCAGAGACCCAGTACTTC.

The V call is TRBV3-1 (or the pseudogene TRBV3-2), the J call TRBJ2-1; 7 bases fit TRBD2. The CDR3 has 16 amino acids. Germline-derived CDR1 and CDR2 are LGHDT and YNNKEL (reference sequence). V lost 3 bases to trimming and J lost 1 base; unmatched junction nucleotides: 6. CDR3 DNA: TGTGCCAGCAGCCACTTTAGCGGGTCTTCCTACAATGAGCAGTTCTTC. It yields the protein CASSHFSGSSYNEQFF.

This chain joins TRBV6-5 and TRBJ2-1; D ambiguous. Germline loops: CDR1 MNHEY, CDR2 SVGAGI. Trimming left V 0 bases short and J 0 bases short, with 6 bases between. The CDR3 has 15 residues. This CDR3 reads CASSYSGFSYNEQFF. Here the CDR3 DNA reads TGTGCCAGCAGTTACTCGGGCTTCTCCTACAATGAGCAGTTCTTC.

V is TRBV6-5 and J is TRBJ2-3; possible D gene TRBD1, 6 bases. Germline assignment: CDR1 MNHEY and CDR2 SVGAGI. Trimming cost V 5 bases and J 1 base, with 13 bases left between them. This CDR3 is built from 15 residues. CDR3 loop: CASSPTGLGTDTQYF. CDR3 in DNA: TGTGCCAGCAGTCCTACAGGGTTGGGCACAGATACGCAGTATTTT.

The CDR3 sequence is CASSRVAGGNYGYTF. Written as DNA, the CDR3 is TGTGCCAGCAGCCGGGTGGCAGGGGGAAACTATGGCTACACCTTC. The chain couples TRBV7-2 to TRBJ1-2; the match to TRBD1 covers 7 bases. The CDR3 spans 15 residues. Per germline, CDR1 SGHTA and CDR2 FQGNSA. The junction had 8 bases not matched to a gene; V was cut back by 5 bases and J by 2 bases.

In its sample, this clone was seen once. The chain carries TRBV19 and TRBJ1-5; TRBD1 aligns across 8 bases. The germline gives CDR1 LNHDA, CDR2 SQIVND (reference sequence). The CDR3 consists of 16 residues. Germline trimming cut 3 bases from V and 2 bases from J; bases unmatched to any gene: 6. CDR3 coding DNA: TGTGCCAGTAGTATCTCCGACAGGGGTGGCAATCAGCCCCAGCATTTT. Amino acids: CASSISDRGGNQPQHF.

J is TRBJ2-5 and V is TRBV5-4; D possibly corresponds to TRBD1 (6 bases). V lost 4 bases and J lost 1, with 11 bases in between. From germline, CDR1 is SGHNT and CDR2 YYREEE (reference sequence). This CDR3 spans 14 amino acids. CDR3 in DNA: TGTGCCAGCAGCCAAACAGGGAGCCAAGAGACCCAGTACTTC. Its protein is CASSQTGSQETQYF.

The chain carries TRBV28 and TRBJ1-2; TRBD1 might be the D (6 bases). The CDR3 contains 15 residues. The V gene lost 6 bases and the J gene lost 7 bases, with 21 bases spanning the gap. Germline V lookup: CDR1 MDHEN, CDR2 SYDVKM. CDR3 amino acids: CASSLRGGVLFGYTF. CDR3 in DNA: TGTGCCAGCAGCCTCCGAGGGGGGGTACTATTTGGCTACACCTTC.

The chain recombines TRBV6-5 with TRBJ2-5; tentative D call: TRBD2 (7 bases). Germline V gene data show CDR1 as MNHEY and CDR2 as SVGAGI. V shed 6 bases and J shed 7 bases, with 15 bases lying between them. This CDR3 contains 13 residues. The CDR3 region has the DNA TGTGCCAGCAGCCGCCGGGGGGCCCCGACCCAGTACTTC. This codes for CASSRRGAPTQYF.

This chain uses TRBV4-2 with TRBJ2-3; TRBD2 matches at 9 bases. CDR1 is LGHNA and CDR2 is YNFKEQ in the germline V gene. The ends lost 0 bases at V and 0 bases at J; junction bases unmatched: 7. The CDR3 has 18 residues. Written as DNA, the CDR3 is TGTGCCAGCAGCCAAGACAGGCTAGCGGGGACTAGCACAGATACGCAGTATTTT. Translating it yields CASSQDRLAGTSTDTQYF.

V gene TRBV5-1 combines with J gene TRBJ2-3, with TRBD2 as a possible D gene (7 bases). The CDR3 is 14 residues long. Trimming cost V 1 base and J 14 bases, with 20 bases left between them. CDR1 is SGHRS, CDR2 YFSETQ, per germline. CDR3 protein: CASSLLGAGAPWYF. The CDR3 coding sequence is TGCGCCAGCAGCTTGTTGGGGGCGGGGGCCCCCTGGTATTTT. Full variable domain (missing parts from reference TRBV5-1 and TRBJ2-3): KAGVTQTPRYLIKTRGQQVTLSCSPISGHRSVSWYQQTPGQGLQFLFEYFSETQRNKGNFPGRFSGRQFSNSRSEMNVSTLELGDSALYLCASSLLGAGAPWYFGPGTRLTVL.

The V gene is TRBV15, the J gene TRBJ1-2, with a possible D match to TRBD1 (5 bases). Germline V CDR1 and CDR2: LNHNV, YYDKDF (reference sequence). With 0 bases removed from V and 2 bases from J, the gap between germline ends came to 19 bases. This CDR3 comprises 18 residues. DNA of the CDR3: TGTGCCACCAGCAGAGATCACGGGGGGAGATGGGCCAACTATGGCTACACCTTC. Translated, it gives CATSRDHGGRWANYGYTF.

In this sample, this clone turned up once. V is TRBV29-1 and J is TRBJ2-7; possibly TRBD2 for D (6 bases). The CDR3 runs to 15 residues. Germline assignment: CDR1 SQVTM and CDR2 ANQGSEA. V lost 1 base, J lost 2 bases, and 15 bases lay in between. CDR3 nucleotide sequence: TGCAGCGTTGAAGGCCTCTGGAGGGGAACCTACGAGCAGTACTTC. Its translation is CSVEGLWRGTYEQYF.

The CDR3 region has the DNA TGTGCCAGCAAAGGGGCCAGCGGGGGCACAGATACGCAGTATTTT. This sequence encodes CASKGASGGTDTQYF. The rearrangement uses TRBV6-5 and TRBJ2-3, with TRBD2 identical over 7 bases. V lost 7 bases and J lost 1; bases outside the gene matches: 8. Germline V gives CDR1 MNHEY, CDR2 SVGAGI. The CDR3 length is 15 residues.

This clone was observed a handful of times. The CDR3 reads CASIRQGNQPQHF. Written as DNA, the CDR3 is TGTGCCAGCATACGTCAGGGGAATCAGCCCCAGCATTTT. The chain is built from TRBV2 and TRBJ1-5; possible D gene TRBD1, 6 bases. This CDR3 has 13 residues. The germline gives CDR1 SNHLY, CDR2 FYNNEI. Trimming stripped 7 bases from V and 4 bases from J, with 11 bases between. The variable domain in full, with the rest retrieved from reference TRBV2 and TRBJ1-5, is EPEVTQTPSHQVTQMGQEVILRCVPISNHLYFYWYRQILGQKVEFLVSFYNNEISEKSEIFDDQFSVERPDGSNFTLKIRSTKLEDSAMYFCASIRQGNQPQHFGDGTRLSIL.

This clone came up once. The chain is built from TRBV28 and TRBJ1-1; 9 positions agree with TRBD1. Germline-derived CDR1 and CDR2 are MDHEN and SYDVKM. V dropped 3 bases and J dropped 4; count of bases not matched to a gene: 6. This CDR3 contains 15 residues. CDR3 amino acids: CASSFVTGGFTEAFF. CDR3 coding DNA: TGTGCCAGCAGTTTTGTTACAGGGGGCTTCACTGAAGCTTTCTTT. The variable domain in full, with the rest retrieved from reference TRBV28 and TRBJ1-1, is DVKVTQSSRYLVKRTGEKVFLECVQDMDHENMFWYRQDPGLGLRLIYFSYDVKMKEKGDIPEGYSVSREKKERFSLILESASTNQTSMYLCASSFVTGGFTEAFFGQGTRLTVV.

The CDR3 DNA follows: TGTGCCAGCATCGAGGGGGCGGAAGCTTTCTTT. As protein: CASIEGAEAFF. The chain joins TRBV21-1 to TRBJ1-1; the listed D gene, TRBD1, was not tested against the DNA. TRBV21-1 is described as a pseudogene. The CDR3 covers 11 residues.

The chain carries TRBV2 and TRBJ2-3; a possible D gene is TRBD2 (7 bases). Germline V gene sequence: CDR1 SNHLY, CDR2 FYNNEI. CDR3 size: 15 residues. V gave up 7 bases and J gave up 2 bases, with 16 bases separating them. The CDR3 DNA sequence: TGTGCCAGCATTAGGTTCGCGGGGGCCACAGATACGCAGTATTTT. This encodes CASIRFAGATDTQYF.

The J gene is TRBJ1-2, the V gene TRBV5-1; 12 bases align to TRBD1. Unmatched junction bases numbered 21, after V lost 4 bases and J lost 8 bases. Looked up from germline, CDR1 is SGHRS and CDR2 is YFSETQ. This CDR3 has 19 residues. CDR3 sequence reads: CASSPGQGAPRAVLQGYTF. For the CDR3, the DNA is TGCGCCAGCAGCCCGGGACAGGGGGCCCCCCGCGCGGTGCTACAAGGCTACACCTTC.

This chain connects TRBV18 to TRBJ2-5; 7 nucleotides match TRBD1. The CDR3 is 14 amino acids. The V segment lost 4 bases and the J segment 1 base; nucleotides outside the gene matches: 3. Germline V CDR1 and CDR2: KGHSH, LQKENI. Here the CDR3 reads CASSLDRVQETQYF. For the CDR3, the DNA is TGTGCCAGCTCACTCGACAGGGTCCAAGAGACCCAGTACTTC.

The chain uses TRBV12-3 or TRBV12-4 and TRBJ1-5; the D gene is possibly TRBD1 (6 bases). V dropped 5 bases and J dropped 7 bases, with 12 bases sitting between them. The CDR3 loop spans 13 amino acids. CDR3 sequence reads: CASSTHRDQPQHF. The CDR3 DNA follows: TGTGCCAGCAGTACTCACAGGGACCAGCCCCAGCATTTT.